These T cell receptor beta chains were read from a single sample in a study of blood T cell repertoires in COVID-19. Assay used: immunoSEQ multiplex PCR; TCRdb lists only in-frame clones, some missing. Of 270,000 or so clones in the sample, approximately 87% were seen once. What was sequenced was peripheral blood. The receptors originated from a human donor in a cohort sampled during active COVID-19. Each CDR3 is given with its conserved first and last residue. The D gene is left open where the match is weak. Only some rows state a clone size, as once, few, many or a class for expanded clones.

clone_size	v_call	d_call	cdr3_length	j_call	cdr3_aa	cdr3_nt
few	TRBV5-1	.	12	TRBJ2-7	CASSTGDSEQYF	TGCGCCAGCAGCACGGGTGACAGCGAGCAGTACTTC
.	TRBV12-3/TRBV12-4	.	12	TRBJ2-7	CASSRTAQGQYF	TGTGCCAGCAGTCGGACAGCCCAGGGGCAGTACTTC
once	TRBV19	TRBD1	14	TRBJ1-1	CASSQQGASTEAFF	TGTGCCAGTAGTCAACAGGGGGCGAGCACTGAAGCTTTCTTT
.	TRBV5-8	.	13	TRBJ2-7	CASSLAVDYEQYF	TGTGCCAGCAGCTTGGCGGTCGACTACGAGCAGTACTTC
.	TRBV7-2	TRBD1	15	TRBJ2-1	CASSPRTGRYNEQFF	TGTGCCAGCAGCCCGCGGACAGGGAGATACAATGAGCAGTTCTTC
.	TRBV5-1	.	13	TRBJ1-1	CASSFPGRAEAFF	TGCGCCAGCAGCTTTCCAGGCAGGGCTGAAGCTTTCTTT
.	TRBV18	.	14	TRBJ2-7	CASSPEKGVGEQYF	TGTGCCAGCTCACCGGAAAAAGGGGTGGGCGAGCAGTACTTC
many	TRBV5-1	.	14	TRBJ1-2	CASSLESGEDGYTF	TGCGCCAGCAGCTTGGAATCGGGGGAGGATGGCTACACCTTC
.	TRBV27	.	13	TRBJ1-5	CASSPAGNQPQHF	TGTGCCAGCAGTCCAGCGGGCAATCAGCCCCAGCATTTT
.	TRBV29-1	.	13	TRBJ2-1	CSATGSSYNEQFF	TGCAGCGCAACAGGGAGCTCCTACAATGAGCAGTTCTTC
.	TRBV18	.	17	TRBJ2-2	CASSRYGLSGNTGELFF	TGTGCCAGCTCACGTTACGGACTCTCCGGGAACACCGGGGAGCTGTTTTTT
.	TRBV5-6	.	16	TRBJ2-1	CASSLYARGSYNEQFF	TGTGCCAGCAGCTTGTACGCCCGCGGCTCCTACAATGAGCAGTTCTTC
.	TRBV20-1	.	10	TRBJ1-1	CSAGTARAFF	TGCAGTGCCGGTACAGCCCGCGCTTTCTTT
.	TRBV18	.	15	TRBJ2-3	CASSPTPGSTDTQYF	TGTGCCAGCTCACCAACCCCAGGGAGCACAGATACGCAGTATTTT
few	TRBV19	.	15	TRBJ1-5	CASSSWGRLNQPQHF	TGTGCCAGTAGTTCCTGGGGCAGGTTAAATCAGCCCCAGCATTTT
.	TRBV10-3	.	15	TRBJ1-5	CAISAGQSSNQPQHF	TGTGCCATCAGCGCTGGACAGTCGAGCAATCAGCCCCAGCATTTT
.	TRBV5-4	TRBD2	15	TRBJ2-2	CASRERGGDTGELFF	TGTGCCAGCAGGGAGCGGGGGGGAGACACCGGGGAGCTGTTTTTT
.	TRBV7-2	.	16	TRBJ1-1	CASSLARRVTNTEAFF	TGTGCCAGCAGCTTAGCGCGACGGGTAACGAACACTGAAGCTTTCTTT
.	TRBV21-1	.	15	TRBJ1-2	CASSKRTGPNYGYTF	TGTGCCAGCAGCAAGAGGACAGGCCCTAACTATGGCTACACCTTC
.	TRBV7-9	TRBD1	14	TRBJ1-1	CASSFGTGTAEAFF	TGTGCCAGCAGCTTTGGGACAGGGACGGCTGAAGCTTTCTTT
.	TRBV28	.	16	TRBJ2-2	CASTPLDGGRGGELFF	TGTGCCAGCACCCCATTGGACGGTGGAAGGGGCGGGGAGCTGTTTTTT
many	TRBV5-1	TRBD1	19	TRBJ1-4	CASSFGTVGLGATNEKLFF	TGCGCCAGCAGCTTTGGGACAGTCGGCTTAGGCGCAACTAATGAAAAACTGTTTTTT
.	TRBV11-2	TRBD2	18	TRBJ2-3	CASSQKGGLAGVSDTQYF	TGTGCCAGCAGCCAAAAAGGGGGACTAGCGGGAGTCTCGGATACGCAGTATTTT
.	TRBV3-1/TRBV3-2	TRBD2	15	TRBJ2-1	CASSQVGLAGDEQFF	TGTGCCAGCAGCCAAGTCGGACTAGCGGGAGATGAGCAGTTCTTC
.	TRBV5-8	TRBD1	17	TRBJ2-6	CASSLAGGGSMANVLTF	TGTGCCAGCAGCTTGGCAGGGGGCGGTTCTATGGCCAACGTCCTGACTTTC
.	TRBV20-1	TRBD1	20	TRBJ1-5	CSASRSNILAGDRFYQPQHF	TGCAGTGCTAGTCGGTCTAATATACTCGCCGGGGACAGATTTTATCAGCCCCAGCATTTT
.	TRBV10-3	TRBD1	13	TRBJ1-3	CAISDRGGNTIYF	TGTGCCATCAGCGACAGGGGTGGAAACACCATATATTTT
.	TRBV6-1	TRBD1	16	TRBJ1-2	CASSEEVTGSFYGYTF	TGTGCCAGCAGTGAAGAAGTGACAGGGTCTTTCTATGGCTACACCTTC
.	TRBV19	.	18	TRBJ1-5	CASSYRATLRISNQPQHF	TGTGCCAGTAGTTACAGGGCTACCCTGAGGATAAGCAATCAGCCCCAGCATTTT
.	TRBV6-6	TRBD1	14	TRBJ2-7	CASSSRTGTYEQYF	TGTGCCAGCAGTTCCCGGACAGGGACTTACGAGCAGTACTTC